This T cell receptor (beta chain) was sequenced in a study of OX40 agonist ivuxolimab in advanced cancers. Patients had blood sampled at baseline and again on cycle 4 day 1 and cycle 7 day 1. CDR1 is LNHDA, CDR2 SQIVND, per germline (reference sequence). V gave up 5 bases and J gave up 3 bases, with 14 bases separating them. The length of the CDR3 is 15 residues. Comment on this clone: Its antigen remains unidentified.

Study-level findings and limits: Several nonresponders also turned out to have low normalized T-cell clonal expansion. There were, on average, more expanded clones in CD8+ T cells than in CD4+.

Some clones are missing from TCRdb's copy, which holds only in-frame ones; the method was immunoSEQ multiplex PCR. Here the sample spans about 46,000 clones, about 88% being singletons. J is TRBJ2-1 and V is TRBV19; D remains unclear. The material was CD4+ or CD8+ T cells sorted from blood, obtained in a trial of the OX40 agonist ivuxolimab. This TCR was recovered from an adult with an advanced solid tumor such as melanoma, head and neck, liver or kidney cancer. The CDR3 protein is CASSYAHSSYNEQFF. CDR3 DNA: TGTGCCAGTAGTTACGCCCACTCCAGCTACAATGAGCAGTTCTTC.